The clone carrying this TCR beta chain came up once. The CDR3 is 17 amino acids. This entry comes from a study of T cell changes during pregnancy in multiple sclerosis. The table came from immunoSEQ multiplex PCR; TCRdb's copy has only in-frame clones and leaves some out. The repertoire holds over 50,000 clones, with 80% to 90% as singletons. This sequence joins TRBV21-1 and TRBJ2-7; the table calls TRBD2, which could not be checked here. TRBV21-1 is shown as a pseudogene. The material was CD4+ T cells from peripheral blood mononuclear cells, obtained in the third trimester of pregnancy. The TCR sequence derives from a female donor with multiple sclerosis, enrolled in a pregnancy study. Written as DNA, the CDR3 is TGTGCCAGCAGCACCTGTGGGGGCGGGGGTCCGCTGTACGAGCAGTACTTC. Amino acid sequence: CASSTCGGGGPLYEQYF.